The rows below give T cell receptor beta chains drawn from one sample of a study of metastatic and nonmetastatic thyroid tumors. TCRdb re-called clones via MiXCR from the PCR reads. This table has 45,000 to 50,000 clones, around a quarter appearing once. Sequenced input: blood. The receptors stem from a male donor with papillary thyroid cancer or a benign thyroid nodule (not recorded which). Some clones in this sample may be carry-over from other donors' samples. The CDR3 runs from the conserved cysteine through the conserved F or W. Each record gives: D gene, V gene, clone size, J gene, CDR3 DNA, CDR3 protein. The D gene is left open where the match is weak. Not all rows give a size; the values are once, few, many and, for expanded clones, a class.

D gene: NA; V gene: TRBV20-1; clone size: NA; J gene: TRBJ2-3; CDR3 DNA: TGCAGTGCTAGAGACGGGGATACGCAGTATTTT; CDR3 protein: CSARDGDTQYF
D gene: NA; V gene: TRBV27; clone size: NA; J gene: TRBJ1-2; CDR3 DNA: TGTGCCAGCAGTACGGACCGGGGCTATGTCTACACCTTC; CDR3 protein: CASSTDRGYVYTF
D gene: NA; V gene: TRBV11-1; clone size: NA; J gene: TRBJ2-7; CDR3 DNA: TGTGCCAACAGCCCGGGACAAAGCTCCTACGAGCAGTACTTC; CDR3 protein: CANSPGQSSYEQYF
D gene: NA; V gene: TRBV5-1; clone size: many; J gene: TRBJ2-2; CDR3 DNA: TGCGCCAGCAGCTTTAGGCCACTAGGTGACACCGGGGAGCTGTTTTTT; CDR3 protein: CASSFRPLGDTGELFF
D gene: TRBD2; V gene: TRBV2; clone size: many; J gene: TRBJ2-1; CDR3 DNA: TGTGCCAGCAGTGAATGGAGCGGGATATGGAATGAGCAGTTCTTC; CDR3 protein: CASSEWSGIWNEQFF
D gene: NA; V gene: TRBV5-8; clone size: many; J gene: TRBJ2-1; CDR3 DNA: TGTGCCAGCAGCTTGCGGGATAAGTTGTCGGCCAGATACAATGAGCAGTTCTTC; CDR3 protein: CASSLRDKLSARYNEQFF
D gene: TRBD1; V gene: TRBV20-1; clone size: NA; J gene: TRBJ1-5; CDR3 DNA: TGCAGTGCTAGTTGGGACAGTATTCAGCCCCAGCATTTT; CDR3 protein: CSASWDSIQPQHF
D gene: TRBD1; V gene: TRBV7-3; clone size: NA; J gene: TRBJ2-2; CDR3 DNA: TGTGCCAGCAGCCTACAGGGGACCGGGGAGCTGTTTTTT; CDR3 protein: CASSLQGTGELFF
D gene: NA; V gene: TRBV20-1; clone size: NA; J gene: TRBJ2-7; CDR3 DNA: TGCAGTGCTAGTAGAACGGGACAACGCTACGAGCAGTACTTC; CDR3 protein: CSASRTGQRYEQYF
D gene: NA; V gene: TRBV4-1; clone size: many; J gene: TRBJ1-1; CDR3 DNA: TGCGCCAGCAGCCAGGGTCCGAGGAGTGTCACTGAAGCTTTCTTT; CDR3 protein: CASSQGPRSVTEAFF
D gene: TRBD1; V gene: TRBV11-2; clone size: NA; J gene: TRBJ2-1; CDR3 DNA: TGTGCCAGCAGCTTAGACCCACCCGGGACAGCTCTATACAATGAGCAGTTCTTC; CDR3 protein: CASSLDPPGTALYNEQFF